This is a list of T cell receptor beta chains from one sample in a study of Graves' ophthalmopathy and Graves' hyperthyroidism. TCRdb fed the multiplex PCR reads into MiXCR, producing one record per CDR3 protein. The repertoire holds hundreds of thousands of distinct CDR3 sequences, with roughly 39% as singletons. The sample was peripheral blood. Receptors were obtained from an adult man with Graves' ophthalmopathy. The CDR3 runs from the conserved cysteine through the conserved F or W. Clone size appears in some rows only: once, few, many, or a class for an expanded clone.

CDR3aa	v_gene	abundance	j_gene
CSVESRSGTDTQYF	TRBV29-1	-	TRBJ2-3
CATGSQIEQYF	TRBV19	many	TRBJ2-7
CATNQADAGADTQYF	TRBV15	-	TRBJ2-3
CAGSPGQGSNPLHF	TRBV11-1	-	TRBJ1-6
CASSFLGTGGYTF	TRBV27	few	TRBJ1-2
CASRLGDTGELFF	TRBV5-1	few	TRBJ2-2
CSVDGQGIEAFF	TRBV29-1	-	TRBJ1-1
CATSDGWGETQYF	TRBV24-1	many	TRBJ2-5
CAISESGAVNEKLFF	TRBV10-3	-	TRBJ1-4
CSARATGTYSYEQYF	TRBV20-1	many	TRBJ2-7
CASKAGGKGYTF	TRBV12-3/TRBV12-4	many	TRBJ1-2
CASSYDSYSNQPQHF	TRBV2	-	TRBJ1-5
CASSPRVSRHNEPQHF	TRBV7-3	-	TRBJ1-5
CAISESGQGFQPLHF	TRBV10-3	-	TRBJ1-6
CASSAAPLAPRETQYF	TRBV25-1	-	TRBJ2-5
CAWSGTASNQPQHF	TRBV30	few	TRBJ1-5
CASSESRAIGANVLTF	TRBV25-1	-	TRBJ2-6
CASSWTGPSYEQYF	TRBV19	-	TRBJ2-7
CASSLGAGVQQYF	TRBV7-9	-	TRBJ2-7
CATSATGTGELFF	TRBV24-1	-	TRBJ2-2
CASSPPSSTYEQYF	TRBV9	-	TRBJ2-7
CASSLVGPGGSGNTIYF	TRBV5-5	few	TRBJ1-3
CASSPGTFYGYTF	TRBV19	many	TRBJ1-2
CASSRDRRYEQYF	TRBV12-3/TRBV12-4	many	TRBJ2-7
CASSQADRGHQPQHF	TRBV3-1	-	TRBJ1-5
CSYSTGYTEAFF	TRBV20-1	-	TRBJ1-1
CASSLWAGGRGYTF	TRBV7-2	-	TRBJ1-2
CASSRTGGFETQYF	TRBV12-3/TRBV12-4	many	TRBJ2-5
CAWSRGPSYTF	TRBV30	-	TRBJ1-2
CASSQGRQDYGYTF	TRBV7-9	many	TRBJ1-2
CASSATASNQPQHF	TRBV12-3/TRBV12-4	many	TRBJ1-5
CASRDQNQETQYF	TRBV7-7	many	TRBJ2-5
CAWRYTGGKETQYF	TRBV7-6	-	TRBJ2-5
CATSRAIGASPLHF	TRBV15	many	TRBJ1-6
CASRARSSYEQYF	TRBV2	-	TRBJ2-7
CASSAESGGQETQYF	TRBV9	-	TRBJ2-5